These 8 T cell receptor beta chains originate from one sample sequenced in a study of a mutant IDH1 vaccine in newly diagnosed glioma. Profiled with immunoSEQ multiplex PCR; TCRdb holds only in-frame clones, not every one. The profile covers under 40,000 clones, with around 84% appearing a single time and about 7% taken by the ten largest. What these receptors recognize is not known. Time point given: week 35, safety follow-up. Topical imiquimod accompanied each vaccine dose, which consisted of 300 ug of mutant IDH1 20-mer peptide. The sequenced sample was PBMCs, obtained from a glioma patient whose treatment included an IDH1 peptide vaccine. These receptors all come from a woman between 18 and 30 years old with glioma.

The chain has TRBV7-9 and TRBJ1-1; no clear D gene. CDR1 is SEHNR and CDR2 is FQNEAQ in the germline V gene (reference sequence). The CDR3 loop spans 11 amino acids. Trimming left V 1 base short and J 10 bases short, with 7 bases between. The CDR3 region has the DNA TGTGCCAGCAGCTTAGAAGGGAGAGCTTTCTTT. This codes for CASSLEGRAFF.

In its sample, this clone was seen a few times. The rearrangement joins TRBV20-1 to TRBJ1-1; D is unresolved. Trimming removed 8 bases from V and 0 bases from J, with 7 bases in between. The CDR3 runs to 11 residues. Germline CDR1 is DFQATT and CDR2 is SNEGSKA (reference sequence). The CDR3 here is CSTRLNTEAFF. CDR3 DNA: TGCAGTACAAGGTTGAACACTGAAGCTTTCTTT.

The chain combines TRBV30 with TRBJ2-5, with D possibly being TRBD1 or TRBD2 (5 bases each). Near its end, the DNA agrees better with TRBJ2-7, so the J call may be wrong. Per the germline V gene, CDR1 is GTSNPN and CDR2 is SVGIG (reference sequence). The CDR3 totals 18 residues. CDR3 bases: TGTGCCTGGAGCCGAATCATCCTGGGGGACCTGCTCCCCTACGAGCAGTACTTC. The encoded protein is CAWSRIILGDLLPYEQYF.

The genes are TRBV2 and TRBJ2-5; the D gene is possibly TRBD1 (5 bases). The CDR3 is 14 amino acids. The V gene's germline CDR1 is SNHLY and CDR2 FYNNEI. V lost 0 bases to trimming and J lost 1 base, with 6 bases between them. Here the CDR3 reads CASSEAGPQETQYF. CDR3 in DNA: TGTGCCAGCAGTGAAGCGGGGCCCCAAGAGACCCAGTACTTC.

The chain combines TRBV7-9 with TRBJ2-6; D not resolved. Per germline, CDR1 SEHNR and CDR2 FQNEAQ (reference sequence). This CDR3 region has 16 residues. Trimming took off 1 base at V and 0 bases at J, with 7 bases between the two ends. The CDR3 loop is CASSLDTVSGANVLTF. CDR3 sequence (DNA): TGTGCCAGCAGCTTAGATACAGTCTCTGGGGCCAACGTCCTGACTTTC.

This clone was detected only once. The chain has TRBV2 and TRBJ2-5, with no clear D. The CDR3 totals 13 residues. The germline gives CDR1 SNHLY, CDR2 FYNNEI. V was shortened by 4 bases and J by 5 bases, with 11 bases between the two germline ends. For the CDR3, the DNA is TGTGCCAGCAGTGTCGGGCGAGTGGAGACCCAGTACTTC. Translated, it gives CASSVGRVETQYF.

The rearrangement uses TRBV28 and TRBJ2-5, with 7 bases aligning to TRBD1. The germline gives CDR1 MDHEN, CDR2 SYDVKM. V shed 3 bases and J 4 bases; nucleotides not matched to a gene: 5. This CDR3 spans 14 amino acids. The chain's CDR3 is CASSLGQRGETQYF. The CDR3 bases are TGTGCCAGCAGTTTGGGACAGAGAGGAGAGACCCAGTACTTC.

V is TRBV6-5 and J is TRBJ2-7; TRBD1 matches at 10 bases. Losses at the gene ends were 4 bases for V and 5 bases for J; bases not matched to a gene: 8. This CDR3 spans 15 amino acids. Per the germline V gene, CDR1 is MNHEY and CDR2 is SVGAGI. The CDR3 DNA follows: TGTGCCAGCAGTTCCCCACGGACAGGGGGAAACGAGCAGTACTTC. It is translated as CASSSPRTGGNEQYF.